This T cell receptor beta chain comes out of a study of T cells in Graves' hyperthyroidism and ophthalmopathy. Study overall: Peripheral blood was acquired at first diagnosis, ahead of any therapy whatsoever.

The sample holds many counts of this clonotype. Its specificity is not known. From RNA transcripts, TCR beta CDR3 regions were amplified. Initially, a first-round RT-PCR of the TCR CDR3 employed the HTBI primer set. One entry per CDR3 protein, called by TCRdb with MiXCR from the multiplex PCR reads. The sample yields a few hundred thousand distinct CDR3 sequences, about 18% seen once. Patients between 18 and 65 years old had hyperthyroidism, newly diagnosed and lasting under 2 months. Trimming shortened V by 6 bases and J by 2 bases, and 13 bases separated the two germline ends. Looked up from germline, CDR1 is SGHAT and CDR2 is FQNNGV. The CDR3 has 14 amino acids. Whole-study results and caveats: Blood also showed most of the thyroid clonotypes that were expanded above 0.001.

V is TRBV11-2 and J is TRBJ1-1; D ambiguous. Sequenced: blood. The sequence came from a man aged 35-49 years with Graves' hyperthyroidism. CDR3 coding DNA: TGTGCCAGCAGAATAGACCCCTCAAACACTGAAGCTTTCTTT. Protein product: CASRIDPSNTEAFF.